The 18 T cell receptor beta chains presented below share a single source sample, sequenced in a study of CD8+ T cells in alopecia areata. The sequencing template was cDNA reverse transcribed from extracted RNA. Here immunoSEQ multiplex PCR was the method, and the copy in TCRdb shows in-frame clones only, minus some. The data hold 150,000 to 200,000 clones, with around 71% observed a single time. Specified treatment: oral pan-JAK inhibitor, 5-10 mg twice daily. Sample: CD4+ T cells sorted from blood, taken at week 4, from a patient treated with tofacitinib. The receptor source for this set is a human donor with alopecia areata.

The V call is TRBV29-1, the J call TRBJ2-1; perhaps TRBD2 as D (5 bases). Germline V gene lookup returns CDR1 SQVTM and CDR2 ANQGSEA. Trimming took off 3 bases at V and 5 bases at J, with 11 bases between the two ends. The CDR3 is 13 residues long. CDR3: CSVERRVDNEQFF. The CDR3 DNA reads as TGCAGCGTTGAGAGGCGGGTGGACAATGAGCAGTTCTTC.

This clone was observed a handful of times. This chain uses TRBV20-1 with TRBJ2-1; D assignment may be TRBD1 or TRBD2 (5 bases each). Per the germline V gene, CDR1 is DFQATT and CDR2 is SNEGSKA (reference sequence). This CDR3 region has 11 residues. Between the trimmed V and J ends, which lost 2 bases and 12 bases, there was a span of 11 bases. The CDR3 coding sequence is TGCAGTGCTAGAAACGGGGCACGGCAGTTCTTC. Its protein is CSARNGARQFF.

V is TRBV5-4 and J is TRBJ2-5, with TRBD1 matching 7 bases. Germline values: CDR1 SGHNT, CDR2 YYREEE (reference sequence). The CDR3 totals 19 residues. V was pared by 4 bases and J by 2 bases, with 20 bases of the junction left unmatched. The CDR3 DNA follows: TGTGCCAGCAGCAGGCCTTCCCCCGGGACAGCGCAAAGTCAAGAGACCCAGTACTTC. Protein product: CASSRPSPGTAQSQETQYF.

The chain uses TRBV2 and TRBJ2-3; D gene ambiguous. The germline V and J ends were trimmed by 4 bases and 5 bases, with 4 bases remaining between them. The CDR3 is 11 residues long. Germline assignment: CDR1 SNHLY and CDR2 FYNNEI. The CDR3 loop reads CASSGQDTQYF. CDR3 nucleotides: TGTGCCAGCAGTGGGCAAGATACGCAGTATTTT.

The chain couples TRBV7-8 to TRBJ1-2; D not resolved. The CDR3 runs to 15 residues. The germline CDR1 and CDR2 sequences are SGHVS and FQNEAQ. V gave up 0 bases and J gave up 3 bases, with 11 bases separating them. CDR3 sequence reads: CASSLATLWDYGYTF. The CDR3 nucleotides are TGTGCCAGCAGCTTAGCGACGCTTTGGGACTATGGCTACACCTTC.

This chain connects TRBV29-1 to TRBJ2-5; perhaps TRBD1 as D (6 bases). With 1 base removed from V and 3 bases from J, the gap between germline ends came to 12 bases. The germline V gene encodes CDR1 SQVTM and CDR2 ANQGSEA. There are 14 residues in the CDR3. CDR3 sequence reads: CSVEGRGQKETQYF. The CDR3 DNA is TGCAGCGTTGAAGGACGAGGACAGAAAGAGACCCAGTACTTC.

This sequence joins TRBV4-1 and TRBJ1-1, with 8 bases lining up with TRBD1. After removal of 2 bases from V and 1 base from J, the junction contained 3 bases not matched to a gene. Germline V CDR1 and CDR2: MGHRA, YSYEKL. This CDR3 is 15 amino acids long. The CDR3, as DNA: TGCGCCAGCAGCCAAAGAGGACAGGGGAACACTGAAGCTTTCTTT. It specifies CASSQRGQGNTEAFF.

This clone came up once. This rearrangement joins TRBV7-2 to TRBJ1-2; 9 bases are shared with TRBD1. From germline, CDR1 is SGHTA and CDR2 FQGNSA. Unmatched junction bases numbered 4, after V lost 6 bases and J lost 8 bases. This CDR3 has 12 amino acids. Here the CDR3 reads CASRGTGWGYTF. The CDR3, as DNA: TGTGCCAGCAGGGGGACAGGGTGGGGCTACACCTTC.

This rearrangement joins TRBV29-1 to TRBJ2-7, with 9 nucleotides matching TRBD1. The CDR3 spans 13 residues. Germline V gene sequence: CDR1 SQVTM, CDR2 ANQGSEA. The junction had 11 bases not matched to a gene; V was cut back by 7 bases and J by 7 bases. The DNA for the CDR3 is TGCAGCGCCTTTGGGGACAGGGTGGGGGAGCAGTACTTC. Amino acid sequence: CSAFGDRVGEQYF.

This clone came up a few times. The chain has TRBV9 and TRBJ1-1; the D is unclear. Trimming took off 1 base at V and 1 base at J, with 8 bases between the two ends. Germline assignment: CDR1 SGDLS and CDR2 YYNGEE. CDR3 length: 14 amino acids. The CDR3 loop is CASSVQSQNTEAFF. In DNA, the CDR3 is TGTGCCAGCAGCGTACAGTCCCAGAACACTGAAGCTTTCTTT.

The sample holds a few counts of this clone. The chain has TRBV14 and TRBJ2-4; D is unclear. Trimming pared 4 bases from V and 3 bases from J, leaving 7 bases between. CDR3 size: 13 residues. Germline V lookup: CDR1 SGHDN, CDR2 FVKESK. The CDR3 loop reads CASSLGFKNIQYF. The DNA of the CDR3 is TGTGCCAGCAGCCTGGGGTTCAAAAACATTCAGTACTTC.

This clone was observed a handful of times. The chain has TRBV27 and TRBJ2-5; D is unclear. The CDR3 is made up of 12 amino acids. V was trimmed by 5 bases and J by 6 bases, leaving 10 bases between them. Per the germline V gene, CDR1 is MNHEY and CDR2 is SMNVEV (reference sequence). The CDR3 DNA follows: TGTGCCAGCAGTCGGAATCAGAAGACCCAGTACTTC. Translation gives CASSRNQKTQYF.

CDR3 nucleotide sequence: TGCGCCAGCAGCTCCAGCCCAGGGAGTCAGCCCCAGCATTTT. Translated, it gives CASSSSPGSQPQHF. The genes are TRBV5-1 and TRBJ1-5; the D gene is possibly TRBD1 (5 bases). Germline CDR1 is SGHRS and CDR2 is YFSETQ. CDR3 length: 14 amino acids. V lost 3 bases and J lost 6, with 13 bases in between.

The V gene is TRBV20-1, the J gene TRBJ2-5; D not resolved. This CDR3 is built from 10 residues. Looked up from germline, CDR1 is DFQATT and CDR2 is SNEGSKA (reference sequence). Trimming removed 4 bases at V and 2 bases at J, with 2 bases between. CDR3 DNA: TGCAGTGCTACTCAAGAGACCCAGTACTTC. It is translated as CSATQETQYF.

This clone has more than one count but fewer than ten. The CDR3, as DNA: TGTGCCTGGAGTGAGATCATCTATGAGCAGTTCTTC. It translates to CAWSEIIYEQFF. The chain combines TRBV30 with TRBJ2-1; no clear D. This CDR3 has 12 amino acids. The V end lost 1 base, the J end lost 8 bases, and 9 bases lay between the germline ends. Germline loops: CDR1 GTSNPN, CDR2 SVGIG (reference sequence).

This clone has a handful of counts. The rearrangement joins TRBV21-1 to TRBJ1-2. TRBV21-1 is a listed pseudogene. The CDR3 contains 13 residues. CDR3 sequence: CASSSRGGGCYTF. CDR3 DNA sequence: TGTGCCAGCAGCTCCCGAGGAGGCGGTTGCTACACCTTC.

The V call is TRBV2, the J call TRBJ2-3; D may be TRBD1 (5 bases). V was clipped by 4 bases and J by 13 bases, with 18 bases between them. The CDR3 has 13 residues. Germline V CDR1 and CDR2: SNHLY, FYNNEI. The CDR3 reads CASSGLARVVEYF. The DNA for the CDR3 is TGTGCCAGCAGTGGATTAGCCAGGGTAGTGGAGTATTTT.

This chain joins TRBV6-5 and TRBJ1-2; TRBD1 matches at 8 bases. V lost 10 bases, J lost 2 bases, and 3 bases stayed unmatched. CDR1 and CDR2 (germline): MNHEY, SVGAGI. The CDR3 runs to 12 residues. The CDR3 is CATRDRNYGYTF. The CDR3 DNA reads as TGTGCCACCCGGGACAGGAACTATGGCTACACCTTC.